These 26 T cell receptor beta chains originate from one sample sequenced in a study of Tregs in tolerant kidney transplant recipients. Measured with immunoSEQ multiplex PCR; TCRdb has only the in-frame clones, and not every one. Of roughly 50,000 clones in the sample, roughly nine tenths were seen once. The nonmyeloablative bone marrow transplants came from related graft donors, with transient mixed chimerism. This specimen was CD8+ T cells from blood (PBMCs), taken 12 months after the transplant. Receptor source: a human patient who received a combined kidney and bone marrow transplant. Some of the T cells may derive from the graft donor.

The chain couples TRBV6-1 to TRBJ2-1; 12 nucleotides match TRBD2. Germline CDR1 is MNHNS and CDR2 is SASEGT. The CDR3 has 15 amino acids. V shed 8 bases and J 8 bases; nucleotides not matched to a gene: 10. CDR3 loop: CASGSLAGGPYEQFF. CDR3 bases: TGTGCCAGCGGATCGCTAGCGGGAGGGCCATATGAGCAGTTCTTC.

This rearrangement joins TRBV27 to TRBJ2-3; D is uncertain. CDR3 length equals 14 residues. The germline V and J ends were trimmed by 3 bases and 3 bases, with 10 bases remaining between them. In germline, CDR1 is MNHEY, CDR2 SMNVEV (reference sequence). The CDR3 DNA is TGTGCCAGCAGTTTCGCCGGGTCGACAGATACGCAGTATTTT. Translated, it gives CASSFAGSTDTQYF.

The rearrangement joins TRBV19 to TRBJ2-1; 7 bases agree with TRBD1. This CDR3 region has 14 residues. Per germline, CDR1 LNHDA and CDR2 SQIVND (reference sequence). V was clipped by 1 base and J by 7 bases; unmatched bases: 4. CDR3 nucleotide sequence: TGTGCCAGTAGTATAGTTCAGGGGGTTAATGAGCAGTTCTTC. Protein: CASSIVQGVNEQFF.

This chain links TRBV15 with TRBJ2-5; D gene ambiguous. Germline CDR1 and CDR2: LNHNV and YYDKDF (reference sequence). V lost 1 base, J lost 3 bases, and 15 bases lay in between. This CDR3 comprises 16 residues. This chain's CDR3 is CATSRGPPGFEETQYF. The DNA for the CDR3 is TGTGCCACCAGCAGAGGGCCCCCCGGGTTCGAAGAGACCCAGTACTTC.

This chain uses TRBV6-1 with TRBJ2-7, with 7 nucleotides matching TRBD1. Germline CDR1 reads MNHNS; CDR2 reads SASEGT. V shed 1 base and J 5 bases; nucleotides not matched to a gene: 8. The CDR3 is made up of 15 amino acids. Here the CDR3 DNA reads TGTGCCAGCAGTGAAGTAAGACAGGGATCCCACGAGCAGTACTTC. This gives the protein CASSEVRQGSHEQYF.

This chain joins TRBV4-1 and TRBJ1-2, with TRBD1 identical over 7 bases. Germline loops: CDR1 MGHRA, CDR2 YSYEKL. V trimming: 3 bases; J trimming: 5 bases; junction bases outside the gene matches: 3. The length of the CDR3 is 13 residues. CDR3 sequence reads: CASSHGTAYGYTF. The CDR3 DNA is TGCGCCAGCAGCCACGGGACAGCATATGGCTACACCTTC.

The rearrangement uses TRBV18 and TRBJ2-4, with 9 positions matching TRBD1. The CDR3 runs to 17 residues. CDR1 is KGHSH and CDR2 is LQKENI in the germline V gene. The trim removed 3 bases at V and 4 bases at J, leaving 10 bases unmatched. The CDR3 DNA reads as TGTGCCAGCTCACCCGGCGCACGAGGGACAGGGAAAAACATTCAGTACTTC. It yields the protein CASSPGARGTGKNIQYF.

The J gene is TRBJ2-1, the V gene TRBV11-2, with 7 bases lining up with TRBD1. Losses at the gene ends were 5 bases for V and 8 bases for J; bases not matched to a gene: 6. The CDR3 contains 13 residues. Germline CDR1 and CDR2: SGHAT and FQNNGV. CDR3 amino acids: CASSPQGGYEQFF. CDR3 sequence (DNA): TGTGCCAGCAGCCCTCAAGGGGGCTATGAGCAGTTCTTC.

The rearrangement joins TRBV7-8 to TRBJ2-1; TRBD2 matches 9 bases. This CDR3 is 17 amino acids long. Germline V gene sequence: CDR1 SGHVS, CDR2 FQNEAQ. The J segment lost 1 base and the V segment lost 7 bases, leaving 11 bases of the junction unmatched. CDR3 sequence (DNA): TGTGCCAGCACCCTGGATGTAGCGGGGGAGTCCTACAATGAGCAGTTCTTC. This encodes CASTLDVAGESYNEQFF.

The chain carries TRBV9 and TRBJ2-3, with 11 bases matching TRBD2. The germline V gene has CDR1 SGDLS and CDR2 YYNGEE. After removal of 2 bases from V and 3 bases from J, the junction contained 5 bases not matched to a gene. This CDR3 has 16 residues. CDR3 in DNA: TGTGCCAGCAGCGTGGTAGCGGGAGGGCCGACAGATACGCAGTATTTT. Its protein product is CASSVVAGGPTDTQYF.

The chain combines TRBV15 with TRBJ2-7, with 7 positions matching TRBD2. Germline V gives CDR1 LNHNV, CDR2 YYDKDF (reference sequence). The CDR3 has 15 residues. V lost 2 bases and J lost 4; bases outside the gene matches: 8. The CDR3 coding sequence is TGTGCCACCAGCAGATCCGGGACTACAGTTTACGAGCAGTACTTC. This codes for CATSRSGTTVYEQYF. Combining the CDR3 with reference TRBV15 and TRBJ2-7 gives the whole variable domain DAMVIQNPRYQVTQFGKPVTLSCSQTLNHNVMYWYQQKSSQAPKLLFHYYDKDFNNEADTPDNFQSRRPNTSFCFLDIRSPGLGDTAMYLCATSRSGTTVYEQYFGPGTRLTVT.

The chain uses TRBV13 and TRBJ2-7; possible D gene TRBD1, 5 bases. The V gene's germline CDR1 is PRHDT and CDR2 FYEKMQ (reference sequence). Trimming removed 5 bases from V and 0 bases from J, with 11 bases in between. CDR3 size: 14 residues. The CDR3 DNA reads TGTGCCAGCAGCCAGGGCAGGGACTCCTACGAGCAGTACTTC. This encodes CASSQGRDSYEQYF.

The chain combines TRBV11-1 with TRBJ2-7; 9 nucleotides align to TRBD1. Losses at the gene ends were 6 bases for V and 3 bases for J; bases not matched to a gene: 3. Germline V lookup: CDR1 SGHAT, CDR2 FQDESV (reference sequence). This CDR3 spans 13 amino acids. The CDR3 DNA follows: TGTGCCAGCAGGGGACAGGGAGACTACGAGCAGTACTTC. Its translation is CASRGQGDYEQYF.

The chain recombines TRBV5-4 with TRBJ2-5, with TRBD1 identical over 10 bases. CDR3 length equals 15 residues. V shed 5 bases, J shed 4 bases, and the junction held 8 bases outside the gene matches. The germline V gene has CDR1 SGHNT and CDR2 YYREEE (reference sequence). The CDR3, as DNA: TGTGCCAGCAGTTTTGGACAGGGGGAGGGAGAGACCCAGTACTTC. Encoded protein: CASSFGQGEGETQYF.

This chain joins TRBV28 and TRBJ1-1; possible D gene TRBD1, 5 bases. This CDR3 is 12 amino acids long. The germline V gene encodes CDR1 MDHEN and CDR2 SYDVKM. V was clipped by 8 bases and J by 2 bases, with 9 bases between them. CDR3 nucleotides: TGTGCCAGCGACAGCGCCAACACTGAAGCTTTCTTT. Protein sequence: CASDSANTEAFF. The whole variable domain, filled in from reference TRBV28 and TRBJ1-1, reads DVKVTQSSRYLVKRTGEKVFLECVQDMDHENMFWYRQDPGLGLRLIYFSYDVKMKEKGDIPEGYSVSREKKERFSLILESASTNQTSMYLCASDSANTEAFFGQGTRLTVV.

The count of this clone is one. This sequence joins TRBV5-4 and TRBJ2-5, with 10 positions matching TRBD2. CDR3 length: 15 amino acids. With V trimmed by 1 base and J by 2 bases, 2 bases remained unmatched. The germline CDR1 and CDR2 sequences are SGHNT and YYREEE (reference sequence). CDR3 region: CASSLSGGGQETQYF. The CDR3, as DNA: TGTGCCAGCAGCTTGAGCGGGGGGGGACAAGAGACCCAGTACTTC.

Worth noting for this clone: At one end the junction does not follow the germline gene, possibly because of a read error. The chain recombines TRBV27 with TRBJ2-7; 8 nucleotides line up with TRBD1. The CDR3 consists of 12 residues. Germline loops: CDR1 MNHEY, CDR2 SMNVEV (reference sequence). CDR3 nucleotides: TGTGCCAGCAGTTTCCCCCAGGGGGCCAAGTTCTTC. Its protein is CASSFPQGAKFF.

The chain recombines TRBV5-4 with TRBJ1-2, with D possibly matching TRBD1 (6 bases). The CDR3 has 16 amino acids. Germline CDR1 and CDR2: SGHNT and YYREEE (reference sequence). The V end lost 0 bases, the J end lost 6 bases, and 18 bases lay between the germline ends. The CDR3 is CASSLVTGIGGNGYTF. In nucleotides, the CDR3 is TGTGCCAGCAGCTTGGTTACCGGGATAGGGGGAAATGGCTACACCTTC.

The chain uses TRBV14 and TRBJ2-5, with 8 bases fitting TRBD1. The closer fit of TRBJ2-7 to the DNA end suggests the J call may be wrong. Germline CDR1 SGHDN, CDR2 FVKESK. This CDR3 has 15 residues. CDR3 sequence reads: CASSLGQGPFYEQYF. The DNA for the CDR3 is TGTGCCAGCAGCCTTGGACAGGGCCCCTTTTACGAGCAGTACTTC.

This clone was counted a few times. This chain connects TRBV21-1 to TRBJ1-2. TRBV21-1 is reported as a pseudogene. The CDR3 spans 12 residues. This CDR3 reads CLGRGGRNGYTF. CDR3 sequence (DNA): TGTCTCGGCCGGGGGGGCCGGAATGGCTACACCTTC.

The chain carries TRBV5-4 and TRBJ2-7; 9 nucleotides match TRBD1. The CDR3 runs to 14 residues. The trim removed 3 bases at V and 1 base at J, leaving 2 bases unmatched. Germline CDR1 is SGHNT and CDR2 is YYREEE (reference sequence). The CDR3 is CASSWGTGSYEQYF. The CDR3 DNA sequence: TGTGCCAGCAGCTGGGGGACAGGGTCCTACGAGCAGTACTTC.

A remark on this clone: Lacking the conserved final phenylalanine or tryptophan, this CDR3 likely reflects a read error. The DNA is omitted, as the CDR3 cannot be located on it reliably, and the CDR3 follows TCRdb's listing. The CDR3 protein is CASSFGTSGNPDDPLG. The chain has TRBV5-6 and TRBJ2-3; the listed D gene, TRBD2, was not tested against the DNA. From germline, CDR1 is SGHDT and CDR2 YYEEEE. From its first to its last residue, the CDR3 has 16 amino acids.

This sequence joins TRBV30 and TRBJ2-2; possibly TRBD1 for D (5 bases). Per germline, CDR1 GTSNPN and CDR2 SVGIG (reference sequence). With 4 bases removed from V and 3 bases from J, the gap between germline ends came to 6 bases. The length of the CDR3 is 12 residues. CDR3 sequence reads: CAWTGHTGELFF. In nucleotides, the CDR3 is TGTGCCTGGACAGGGCACACCGGGGAGCTGTTTTTT.

The gene calls are TRBV19 and TRBJ1-5, with 10 bases lining up with TRBD1. This CDR3 has 14 amino acids. Unmatched junction bases numbered 8, after V lost 11 bases and J lost 4 bases. The V gene's germline CDR1 is LNHDA and CDR2 SQIVND (reference sequence). CDR3 in amino acids: CALPGTGVNQPQHF. DNA for the CDR3: TGTGCCCTGCCCGGGACAGGGGTGAATCAGCCCCAGCATTTT.

The rearrangement uses TRBV9 and TRBJ2-7; 11 positions agree with TRBD2. V lost 4 bases and J lost 1; bases outside the gene matches: 4. The germline CDR1 and CDR2 sequences are SGDLS and YYNGEE. The CDR3 is 15 residues long. CDR3 protein: CASSPSGGNSYEQYF. The CDR3 DNA is TGTGCCAGCAGCCCTAGCGGGGGGAATTCCTACGAGCAGTACTTC.

This clone was recorded only once. The chain carries TRBV10-3 and TRBJ2-3; TRBD2 matches 9 bases. Germline CDR1 is ENHRY and CDR2 is SYGVKD. The CDR3 contains 17 residues. Germline trimming cut 6 bases from V and 4 bases from J; bases unmatched to any gene: 14. CDR3 in amino acids: CAISPVVAGEPSDTQYF. Written as DNA, the CDR3 is TGTGCCATCAGCCCAGTTGTAGCGGGAGAACCGTCAGATACGCAGTATTTT.